The clone carrying this T cell receptor (beta chain) was observed a few times. Study processing details: How many nucleated cells were present was estimated from reference gene primer amplification. This table comes from immunoSEQ multiplex PCR, and its TCRdb copy is limited to in-frame clones, with some not included. The DNA gave D and trimming, while V, J and clone size come from that table. The sample carries under 100,000 clones, 80% recorded once. The CDR3 is made up of 19 amino acids. J lost 0 bases, V lost 2 bases, and 10 bases had no gene match. Germline values: CDR1 MDHEN, CDR2 SYDVKM. This sample is drawn from a study of blood T cell repertoires in COVID-19. Study-level information: The samples span acute and convalescent COVID-19 from the United States, Italy and Spain. Sample material is recorded as cDNA or gDNA derived from T cells, B-cell-depleted T cells, or PBMCs.

The specimen sequenced was peripheral blood. This TCR derives from a woman aged 40 to 50 with active or convalescent COVID-19. The V and J genes are TRBV28 and TRBJ2-7; 13 nucleotides agree with TRBD2. This CDR3 is CASSLPRRLAGGGSYEQYF. In DNA, the CDR3 is TGTGCCAGCAGTTTACCGAGAAGACTAGCGGGGGGCGGCTCCTACGAGCAGTACTTC. The complete variable domain, with remaining parts taken from reference TRBV28 and TRBJ2-7, reads DVKVTQSSRYLVKRTGEKVFLECVQDMDHENMFWYRQDPGLGLRLIYFSYDVKMKEKGDIPEGYSVSREKKERFSLILESASTNQTSMYLCASSLPRRLAGGGSYEQYFGPGTRLTVT.